This record covers a single T cell receptor beta chain. RNA transcripts were the template, and TCR beta CDR3 regions were amplified from them. HTBI primers were employed in first-round RT-PCR, then a second-round multiplex PCR followed. TCRdb re-derived calls from the multiplex PCR reads in MiXCR, one entry per CDR3 protein. Of 580,000 or so distinct CDR3 sequences listed, under 45% are singletons. The data stem from a study of Graves' ophthalmopathy and Graves' hyperthyroidism. Trimming shortened V by 8 bases and J by 0 bases, and 13 bases separated the two germline ends. The CDR3 has 14 amino acids. From germline, CDR1 is SNHLY and CDR2 FYNNEI. Pregnancy or lactation, uncontrolled infections and other autoimmune diseases were grounds for excluding patients.

The receptor was derived from an adult man with Graves' hyperthyroidism. V is TRBV2 and J is TRBJ1-1; D is unclear. Input material: peripheral blood or thyroid tissue (not recorded which). The chain's CDR3 is CASSPDAMNTEAFF. The CDR3 DNA reads as TGTGCCAGCTCACCAGATGCGATGAACACTGAAGCTTTCTTT.